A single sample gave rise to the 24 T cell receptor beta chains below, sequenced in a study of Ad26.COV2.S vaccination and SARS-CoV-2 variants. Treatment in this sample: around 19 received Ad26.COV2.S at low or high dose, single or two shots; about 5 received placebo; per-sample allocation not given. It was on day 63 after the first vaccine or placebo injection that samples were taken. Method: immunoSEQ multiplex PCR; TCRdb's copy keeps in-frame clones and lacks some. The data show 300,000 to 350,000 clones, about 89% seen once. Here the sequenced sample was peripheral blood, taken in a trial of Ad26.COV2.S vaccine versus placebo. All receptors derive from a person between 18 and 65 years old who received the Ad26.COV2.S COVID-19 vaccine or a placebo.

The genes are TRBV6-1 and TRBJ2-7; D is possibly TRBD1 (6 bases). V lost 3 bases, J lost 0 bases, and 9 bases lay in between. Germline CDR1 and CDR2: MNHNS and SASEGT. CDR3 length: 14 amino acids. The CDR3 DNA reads TGTGCCAGCAGTGAGGACAGATCCTCCTACGAGCAGTACTTC. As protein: CASSEDRSSYEQYF.

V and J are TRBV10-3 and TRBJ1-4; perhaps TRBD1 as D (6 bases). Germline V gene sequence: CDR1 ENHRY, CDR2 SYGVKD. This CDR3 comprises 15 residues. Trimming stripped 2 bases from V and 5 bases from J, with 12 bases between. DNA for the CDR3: TGTGCCATCAGTGAGGCGGGACATCCGAATGAAAAACTGTTTTTT. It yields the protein CAISEAGHPNEKLFF.

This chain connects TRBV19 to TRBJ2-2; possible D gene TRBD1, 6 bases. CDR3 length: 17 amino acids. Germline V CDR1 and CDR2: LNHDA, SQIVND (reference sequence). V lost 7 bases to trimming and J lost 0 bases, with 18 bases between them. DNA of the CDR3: TGTGCCAGTATCAAGTCCCGGGACAATTCGAACACCGGGGAGCTGTTTTTT. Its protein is CASIKSRDNSNTGELFF.

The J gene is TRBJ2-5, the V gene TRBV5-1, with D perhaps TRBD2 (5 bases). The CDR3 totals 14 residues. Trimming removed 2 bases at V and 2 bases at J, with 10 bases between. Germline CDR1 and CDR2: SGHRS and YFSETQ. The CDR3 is CASSFGLSQETQYF. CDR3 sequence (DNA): TGCGCCAGCAGCTTCGGACTTAGTCAAGAGACCCAGTACTTC.

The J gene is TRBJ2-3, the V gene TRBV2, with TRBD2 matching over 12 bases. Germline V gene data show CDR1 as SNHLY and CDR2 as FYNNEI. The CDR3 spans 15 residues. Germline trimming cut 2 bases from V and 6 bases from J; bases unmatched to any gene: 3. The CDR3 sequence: CASSELAGGGDTQYF. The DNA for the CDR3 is TGTGCCAGCAGTGAACTAGCGGGAGGGGGTGATACGCAGTATTTT.

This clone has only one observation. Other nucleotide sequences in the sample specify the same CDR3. CDR3 loop: CSARTDNEQFF. CDR3 sequence (DNA): TGCAGTGCTAGAACCGATAATGAGCAGTTCTTC. The V gene is TRBV20-1, the J gene TRBJ2-1; D not resolved. This CDR3 has 11 amino acids. Trimming removed 2 bases from V and 7 bases from J, with 6 bases in between. Germline CDR1 reads DFQATT; CDR2 reads SNEGSKA (reference sequence).

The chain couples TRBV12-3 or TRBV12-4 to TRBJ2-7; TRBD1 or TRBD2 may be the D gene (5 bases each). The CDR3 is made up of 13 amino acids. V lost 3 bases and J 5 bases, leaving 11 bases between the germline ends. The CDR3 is CASSLGQGDEQYF. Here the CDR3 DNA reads TGTGCCAGCAGTTTGGGGCAGGGAGACGAGCAGTACTTC.

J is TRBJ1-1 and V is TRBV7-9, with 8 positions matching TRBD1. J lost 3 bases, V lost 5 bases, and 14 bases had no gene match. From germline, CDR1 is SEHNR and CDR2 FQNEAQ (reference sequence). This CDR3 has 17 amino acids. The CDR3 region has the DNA TGTGCCAGCAGCCCTTTCCGGGACAGGTGGGAGGACACTGAAGCTTTCTTT. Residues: CASSPFRDRWEDTEAFF.

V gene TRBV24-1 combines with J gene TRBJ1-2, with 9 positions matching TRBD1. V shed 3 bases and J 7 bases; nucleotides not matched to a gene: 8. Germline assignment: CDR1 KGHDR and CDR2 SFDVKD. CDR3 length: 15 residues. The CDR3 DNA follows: TGTGCCACCAGTGATACTATGGACAGGGGAAGTGGCTACACCTTC. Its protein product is CATSDTMDRGSGYTF.

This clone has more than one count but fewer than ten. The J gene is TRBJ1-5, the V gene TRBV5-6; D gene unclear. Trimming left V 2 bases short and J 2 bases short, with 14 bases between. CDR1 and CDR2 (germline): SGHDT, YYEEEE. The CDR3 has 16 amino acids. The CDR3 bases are TGTGCCAGCAGCTTAGGTCGCCTCGGGGGCAATCAGCCCCAGCATTTT. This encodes CASSLGRLGGNQPQHF.

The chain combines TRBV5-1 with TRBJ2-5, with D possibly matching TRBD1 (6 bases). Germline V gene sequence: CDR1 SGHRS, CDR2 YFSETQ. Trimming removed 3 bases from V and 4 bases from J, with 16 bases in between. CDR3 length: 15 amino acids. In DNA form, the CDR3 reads TGCGCCAGCAGCTCAGTAGGGGGAAAAGGAGAGACCCAGTACTTC. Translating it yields CASSSVGGKGETQYF.

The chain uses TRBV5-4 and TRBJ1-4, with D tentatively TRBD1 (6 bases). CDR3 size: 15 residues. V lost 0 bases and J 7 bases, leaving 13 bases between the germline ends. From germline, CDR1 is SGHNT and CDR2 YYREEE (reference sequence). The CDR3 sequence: CASSLDREASEKLFF. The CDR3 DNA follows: TGTGCCAGCAGCTTGGACAGGGAAGCTAGTGAAAAACTGTTTTTT.

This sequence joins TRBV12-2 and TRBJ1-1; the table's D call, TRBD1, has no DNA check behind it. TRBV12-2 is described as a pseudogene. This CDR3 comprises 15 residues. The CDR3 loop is CASRSARDRNTEAFF. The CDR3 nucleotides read TGTGCAAGTCGCTCAGCCCGGGACAGGAACACTGAAGCTTTCTTT.

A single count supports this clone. For the CDR3, the DNA is TGTGCCAGCAGCCAAGTCACAGCTAACTATGGCTACACCTTC. This gives the protein CASSQVTANYGYTF. This chain joins TRBV4-2 and TRBJ1-2, with D hard to call. The CDR3 is made up of 14 amino acids. The germline V and J ends were trimmed by 1 base and 0 bases, with 6 bases remaining between them. Germline V gene data show CDR1 as LGHNA and CDR2 as YNFKEQ.

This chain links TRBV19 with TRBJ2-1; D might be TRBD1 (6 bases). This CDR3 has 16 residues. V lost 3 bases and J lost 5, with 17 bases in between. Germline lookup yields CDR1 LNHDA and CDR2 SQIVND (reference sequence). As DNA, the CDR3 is TGTGCCAGTAGTATCCTTTTTACTGGACAGAACAATGAGCAGTTCTTC. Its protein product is CASSILFTGQNNEQFF.

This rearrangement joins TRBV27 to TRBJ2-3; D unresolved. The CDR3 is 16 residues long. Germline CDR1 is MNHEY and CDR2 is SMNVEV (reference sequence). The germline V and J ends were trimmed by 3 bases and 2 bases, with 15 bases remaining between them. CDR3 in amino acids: CASSFRNVRHTDTQYF. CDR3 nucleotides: TGTGCCAGCAGTTTCCGTAACGTACGCCACACAGATACGCAGTATTTT.

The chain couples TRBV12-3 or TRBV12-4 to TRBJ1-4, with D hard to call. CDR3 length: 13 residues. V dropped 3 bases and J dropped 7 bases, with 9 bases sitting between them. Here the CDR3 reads CASSLGWGEKLFF. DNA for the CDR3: TGTGCCAGCAGTTTGGGCTGGGGTGAAAAACTGTTTTTT.

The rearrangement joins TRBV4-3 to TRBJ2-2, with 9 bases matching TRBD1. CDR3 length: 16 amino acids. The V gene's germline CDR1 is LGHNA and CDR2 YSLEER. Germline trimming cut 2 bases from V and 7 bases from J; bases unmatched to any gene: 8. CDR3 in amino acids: CASSQRTGVVYGELFF. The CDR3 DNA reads TGCGCCAGCAGCCAAAGGACAGGGGTAGTCTACGGGGAGCTGTTTTTT.

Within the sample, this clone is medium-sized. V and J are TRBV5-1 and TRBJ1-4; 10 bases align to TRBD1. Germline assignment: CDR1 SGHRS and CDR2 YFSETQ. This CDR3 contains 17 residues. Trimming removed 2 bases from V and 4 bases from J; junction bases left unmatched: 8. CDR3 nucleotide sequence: TGCGCCAGCAGCTTCAAAGACAGGGGGCGATGTAATGAAAAACTGTTTTTT. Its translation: CASSFKDRGRCNEKLFF.

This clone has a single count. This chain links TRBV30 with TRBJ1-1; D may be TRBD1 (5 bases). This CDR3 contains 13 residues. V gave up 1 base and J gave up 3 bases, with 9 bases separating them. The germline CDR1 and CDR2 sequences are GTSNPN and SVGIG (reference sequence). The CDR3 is CAWSAQGDTEAFF. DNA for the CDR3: TGTGCCTGGAGTGCCCAGGGAGACACTGAAGCTTTCTTT.

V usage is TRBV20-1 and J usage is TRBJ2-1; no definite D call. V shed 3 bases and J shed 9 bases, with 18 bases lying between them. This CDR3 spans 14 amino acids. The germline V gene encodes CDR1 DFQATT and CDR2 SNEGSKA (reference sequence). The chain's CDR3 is CSASQGIRQSEQFF. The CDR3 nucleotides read TGCAGTGCTAGTCAAGGAATTCGACAATCTGAGCAGTTCTTC.

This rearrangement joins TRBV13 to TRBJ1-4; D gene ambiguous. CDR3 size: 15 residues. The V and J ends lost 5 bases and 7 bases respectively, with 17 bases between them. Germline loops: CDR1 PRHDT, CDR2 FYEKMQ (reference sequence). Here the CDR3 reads CASSPGRSGAEKLFF. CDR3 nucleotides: TGTGCCAGCAGCCCGGGCAGGAGCGGCGCTGAAAAACTGTTTTTT.

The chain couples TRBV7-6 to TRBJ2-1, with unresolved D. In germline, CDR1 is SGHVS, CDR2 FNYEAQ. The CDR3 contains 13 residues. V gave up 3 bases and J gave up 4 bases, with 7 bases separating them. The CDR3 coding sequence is TGTGCCAGCAGCTTGGACGAGTACAATGAGCAGTTCTTC. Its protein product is CASSLDEYNEQFF.

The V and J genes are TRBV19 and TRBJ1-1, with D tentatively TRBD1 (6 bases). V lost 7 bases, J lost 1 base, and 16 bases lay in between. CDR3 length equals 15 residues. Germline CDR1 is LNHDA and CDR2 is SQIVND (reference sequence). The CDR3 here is CASTSEQGWNTEAFF. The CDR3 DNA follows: TGTGCCAGTACATCAGAACAGGGCTGGAACACTGAAGCTTTCTTT.